This T cell receptor beta chain was sequenced for a study of OX40 agonist ivuxolimab in advanced cancers. Study observations and caveats: People who partly responded at 0.1-3.0 mg/kg had some of the least clonal expansion seen. In the 0.1 to 3.0 mg/kg range, CD4+ and CD8+ blood T cells had expanded clonally by week 6.

CDR3 size: 15 residues. This clone showed up just once. Its antigen is undetermined. Libraries were prepared by immunoSEQ multiplex PCR; TCRdb keeps only in-frame clonotypes and omits some of them. The data show about 78,000 clones, 84% seen once. The timepoints at which blood was sampled were baseline, cycle 4 day 1, and cycle 7 day 1. This sequence joins TRBV21-1 and TRBJ1-2. TRBV21-1 is an annotated pseudogene. This clonotype originated in an adult with an advanced solid tumor such as melanoma, head and neck, liver or kidney cancer. Sequenced here: CD4+ or CD8+ T cells sorted from blood, sampled in a trial of the OX40 agonist ivuxolimab. CDR3 in DNA: TGTGCCAGCAGCAAAGACGGGGAACAGAACTATGGCTACACCTTC. As protein: CASSKDGEQNYGYTF.